The T cell receptor (beta chain) described here comes from a study of blood T cell repertoires in COVID-19. Study context: Samples taken during acute and convalescent COVID-19 were collected in the United States, Italy and Spain.

Repertoires were generated with immunoSEQ multiplex PCR, while TCRdb's copy carries only in-frame clones and drops some. This repertoire shows under 250,000 clones, roughly 85% found once; its top ten account for about 9.3%. V trimming: 6 bases; J trimming: 3 bases; junction bases outside the gene matches: 8. The CDR3 is 15 amino acids. The germline CDR1 and CDR2 sequences are SGHTA and FQGNSA. Clinical histories supplied by participants themselves formed the basis of cohort assignment. This clone has a single count. The clonotype comes from a woman aged 45-65 years with acute COVID-19. V usage is TRBV7-2 and J usage is TRBJ1-2; 9 nucleotides agree with TRBD1. The sample comprised PBMCs or T cells enriched from blood (not recorded which). The CDR3 DNA reads TGTGCCAGCAGAAGACAGGGGGACAGCGACTATGGCTACACCTTC. Amino acids: CASRRQGDSDYGYTF.